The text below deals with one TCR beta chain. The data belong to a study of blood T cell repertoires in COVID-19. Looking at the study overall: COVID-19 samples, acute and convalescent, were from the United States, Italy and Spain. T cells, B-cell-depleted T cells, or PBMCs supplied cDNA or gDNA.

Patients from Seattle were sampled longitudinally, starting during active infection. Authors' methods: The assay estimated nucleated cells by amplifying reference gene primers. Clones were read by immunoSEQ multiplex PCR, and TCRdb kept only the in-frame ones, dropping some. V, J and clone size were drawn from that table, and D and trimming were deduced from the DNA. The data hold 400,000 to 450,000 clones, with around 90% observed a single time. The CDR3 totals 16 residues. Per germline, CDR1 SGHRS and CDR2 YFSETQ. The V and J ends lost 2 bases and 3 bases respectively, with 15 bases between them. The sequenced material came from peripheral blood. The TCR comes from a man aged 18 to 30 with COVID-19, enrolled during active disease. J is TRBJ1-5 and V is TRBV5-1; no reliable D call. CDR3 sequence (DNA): TGCGCCAGCAGCTTTCGGTTTCCGAGGCCCAATCAGCCCCAGCATTTT. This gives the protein CASSFRFPRPNQPQHF. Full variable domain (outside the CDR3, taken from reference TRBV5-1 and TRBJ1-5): KAGVTQTPRYLIKTRGQQVTLSCSPISGHRSVSWYQQTPGQGLQFLFEYFSETQRNKGNFPGRFSGRQFSNSRSEMNVSTLELGDSALYLCASSFRFPRPNQPQHFGDGTRLSIL.